This entry lists 4 T cell receptor beta chains sequenced from one sample in a study of PD-L1 blockade in urothelial cancer. Libraries were prepared by immunoSEQ multiplex PCR; TCRdb keeps only in-frame clonotypes and omits some of them. The sample includes under 50,000 clones, approximately 78% of them seen just once. Described time point: pretreatment peripheral blood. This specimen was PBMCs, taken around atezolizumab (anti-PD-L1) treatment. Receptors were obtained from a man between 45 and 60 years old with urothelial cancer.

The chain has TRBV6-1 and TRBJ1-1; tentatively, D is TRBD1 (5 bases). Trimming shortened V by 6 bases and J by 0 bases, and 5 bases separated the two germline ends. This CDR3 region has 12 residues. In germline, CDR1 is MNHNS, CDR2 SASEGT. The CDR3 spells CASRTVNTEAFF. CDR3 nucleotide sequence: TGTGCCAGCAGGACAGTGAACACTGAAGCTTTCTTT.

V usage is TRBV5-1 and J usage is TRBJ2-5; 7 bases match TRBD2. Germline values: CDR1 SGHRS, CDR2 YFSETQ. Trimming removed 1 base from V and 5 bases from J; junction bases left unmatched: 8. The CDR3 is made up of 15 amino acids. The CDR3: CASSLSWTSPETQYF. CDR3 nucleotide sequence: TGCGCCAGCAGCTTGTCTTGGACTAGTCCGGAGACCCAGTACTTC.

The chain recombines TRBV25-1 with TRBJ2-3; no reliable D call. Germline V gives CDR1 MGHDK, CDR2 SYGVNS. The CDR3 spans 12 residues. V was pared by 5 bases and J by 8 bases, with 11 bases between. CDR3 sequence (DNA): TGTGCCAGCAGTCCACTTGCAGGTACGCAGTATTTT. Amino acids: CASSPLAGTQYF. Combining the CDR3 with reference TRBV25-1 and TRBJ2-3 gives the whole variable domain EADIYQTPRYLVIGTGKKITLECSQTMGHDKMYWYQQDPGMELHLIHYSYGVNSTEKGDLSSESTVSRIRTEHFPLTLESARPSHTSQYLCASSPLAGTQYFGPGTRLTVL.

The genes are TRBV6-1 and TRBJ1-1; D is undetermined. CDR3 length: 14 amino acids. V lost 2 bases and J lost 1, with 8 bases in between. CDR1 and CDR2 (germline): MNHNS, SASEGT. CDR3 residues: CASSEKHQNTEAFF. CDR3 DNA: TGTGCCAGCAGTGAAAAACACCAGAACACTGAAGCTTTCTTT.